This is a list of T cell receptor beta chains from one sample in a study of shared clonotypes between healthy human individuals. The method was immunoSEQ multiplex PCR; TCRdb's version includes in-frame clones alone and lacks a portion of them. The sample includes 2 million to 2.5 million clones, approximately 95% of them seen just once. Material: naive CD4+ T cells from PBMCs. These receptor sequences come from a man between 18 and 35 years old in good health. Some clones in this sample may be carry-over from other donors' samples. Each CDR3 is given with its conserved first and last residue. Expanded clones get a size class; other rows say once, few or many, or leave the size out.

J,size,length,V,CDR3
TRBJ2-1,NA,15,TRBV28,CASLAQGGGYNEQFF
TRBJ1-4,NA,13,TRBV11-1,CASSLHGNEKLFF
NA,NA,14,TRBV29-1,CSVGPGTKAYEQYF
TRBJ2-2,NA,14,TRBV10-1,CASSEQINTGELFF
TRBJ1-4,NA,17,TRBV4-1,CASSPLRPSRRNEKLFF
TRBJ1-2,NA,13,TRBV6-1,CASRTGDTHGYTF
TRBJ1-4,NA,16,TRBV15,CATSRDGQGAGEKLFF
TRBJ2-5,NA,15,TRBV7-3,CASSFNTGRGETQYF
TRBJ2-1,NA,19,TRBV4-1,CASSQDRGTGGSGGYEQFF
TRBJ2-3,NA,14,TRBV5-1,CASSSERDTDTQYF
TRBJ1-2,NA,14,TRBV30,CAWMGGGPFYGYTF
TRBJ2-2,NA,15,TRBV7-6,CASSFRAPGTGELFF
TRBJ1-3,NA,16,TRBV11-2,CASSLLPQESGNTIYF
TRBJ1-5,NA,15,TRBV6-6,CASRPTGVSNQPQHF
TRBJ2-7,once,15,TRBV9,CASSVTPTATYEQYF
TRBJ2-7,NA,15,TRBV4-2,CASSPPGQGNYEQYF
TRBJ2-3,once,14,TRBV5-4,CASSLAGRSDTQYF
TRBJ2-1,NA,17,TRBV7-9,CASRAPGGLASYNEQFF
TRBJ2-1,NA,14,TRBV19,CASHFSGSYNEQFF
TRBJ2-1,NA,13,TRBV5-1,CASSLEVGDEQFF
TRBJ1-5,NA,14,TRBV19,CASSRQGGNQPQHF
TRBJ2-7,NA,14,TRBV28,CASSLRGSGVEQYF